The clone carrying this T cell receptor (beta chain) was seen repeatedly, ten times or more. The antigen is not known. Quantitative 5'-RACE with molecular barcodes generated TCR beta libraries. MiXCR was run by TCRdb on the 5' RACE reads, yielding one entry per CDR3 protein. The table includes about 220,000 distinct CDR3 sequences, 7.3% detected once. This sample is part of a study of CD8 T cells in ankylosing spondylitis. Germline lookup yields CDR1 SGHDT and CDR2 YYEEEE. Between the trimmed V and J ends, which lost 2 bases and 12 bases, there was a span of 15 bases. The CDR3 has 14 amino acids. Findings and caveats of the study: Disease-associated clones were reportedly significantly overrepresented in matched ankylosing spondylitis synovial fluid. Earlier authors reported some of these motif variants in reactive arthritis synovial fluid and blood. A motif of fewer than ten highly homologous TCR beta variants was seen as apparently characteristic of ankylosing spondylitis blood.

The chain recombines TRBV5-6 with TRBJ1-6; a possible D gene is TRBD1 (5 bases). The sequencing sample was made of blood, either unsorted or a sorted T cell fraction (not recorded which). The sequence was obtained from a male donor with ankylosing spondylitis. The CDR3 protein is CASSLGQGRRPLHF. In nucleotides, the CDR3 is TGTGCCAGCAGCTTAGGACAAGGGAGGAGACCCCTCCACTTT.